This T cell receptor (beta chain) was sequenced in a study of cytotoxic CD8 clonotypes in ibrutinib-treated CLL. Study at large: Some 25 partial and 2 complete responses; at median 68 months, roughly 15 remitted, about twelve progressed. Response samples were drawn at a median of around 12 months of treatment, range 6 to 36.

This table comes from immunoSEQ multiplex PCR, and its TCRdb copy is limited to in-frame clones, with some not included. The table records about 74,000 clones, 80% of them present only once. For TCR beta libraries, roughly 1.9 micrograms of genomic DNA were obtained from cryopreserved PBMCs. Germline V gene sequence: CDR1 SGHRS, CDR2 YFSETQ. V dropped 4 bases and J dropped 2 bases, with 9 bases sitting between them. This CDR3 comprises 13 residues. This specimen was PBMCs, taken at disease progression, from a patient treated with ibrutinib. The sequence was obtained from a human donor with chronic lymphocytic leukemia. The chain uses TRBV5-1 and TRBJ2-5; no clear D gene. This CDR3 reads CASSVAAQETQYF. The CDR3 DNA is TGCGCCAGCAGCGTGGCAGCTCAAGAGACCCAGTACTTC.